This T cell receptor (beta chain) is drawn from a study of T-cell memory formation after mild COVID-19. The germline CDR1 and CDR2 sequences are LGHNA and YSLEER. V gave up 0 bases and J gave up 9 bases, with 11 bases separating them. The CDR3 sequence is 13 residues long. Via MiXCR, TCRdb re-called the 5' RACE reads, giving one row per CDR3 protein. The profile shows around 450,000 distinct CDR3 sequences, roughly 20% of them singletons. This clonotype was counted between two and nine times. The antigen is unknown. Study results and caveats: Memory from before infection featured some responding clones, which suggests cross-reactive memory joined. Clones that contracted clustered mainly in CM and EM if CD4+ and in EMRA if CD8+.

The rearrangement uses TRBV4-3 and TRBJ2-5; possibly TRBD2 for D (6 bases). Sample: PBMCs or a T cell subset sorted from them (not recorded which). The clonotype originates from an adult woman who had mild COVID-19 (a few samples of this study predate the infection). Cell type and time point are not known. The CDR3 reads CASSQDRERAQYF. As DNA, the CDR3 is TGCGCCAGCAGCCAAGACCGGGAGAGGGCCCAGTACTTC.